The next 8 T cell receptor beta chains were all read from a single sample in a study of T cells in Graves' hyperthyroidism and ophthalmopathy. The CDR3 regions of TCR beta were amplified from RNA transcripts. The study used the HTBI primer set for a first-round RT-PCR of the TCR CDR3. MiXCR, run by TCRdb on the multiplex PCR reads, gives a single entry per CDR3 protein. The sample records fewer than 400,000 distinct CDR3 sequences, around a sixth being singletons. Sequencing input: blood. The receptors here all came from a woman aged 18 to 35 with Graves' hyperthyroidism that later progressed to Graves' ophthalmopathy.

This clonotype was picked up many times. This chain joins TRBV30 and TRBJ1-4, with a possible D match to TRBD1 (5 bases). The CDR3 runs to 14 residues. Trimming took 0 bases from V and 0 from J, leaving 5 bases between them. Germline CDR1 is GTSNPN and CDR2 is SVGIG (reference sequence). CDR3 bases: TGTGCCTGGAGTGTACAGGCAACTAATGAAAAACTGTTTTTT. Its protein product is CAWSVQATNEKLFF.

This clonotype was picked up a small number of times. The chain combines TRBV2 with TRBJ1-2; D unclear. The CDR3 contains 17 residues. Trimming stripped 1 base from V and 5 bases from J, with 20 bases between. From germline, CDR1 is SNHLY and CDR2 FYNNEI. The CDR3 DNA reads TGTGCCAGCAGTGAAGTAGAGACGACGACCCCGGGGTATGGCTACACCTTC. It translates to CASSEVETTTPGYGYTF.

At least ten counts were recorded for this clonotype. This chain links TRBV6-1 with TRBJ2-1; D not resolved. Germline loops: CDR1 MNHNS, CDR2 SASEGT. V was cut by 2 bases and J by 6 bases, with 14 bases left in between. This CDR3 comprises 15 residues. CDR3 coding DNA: TGTGCCAGCAGTGAACCCACCAAAAGTAGCAATGAGCAGTTCTTC. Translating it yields CASSEPTKSSNEQFF.

The CDR3 sequence is CATRTNSRPEYF. The CDR3 DNA is TGTGCCACTCGGACAAACTCCCGCCCAGAGTACTTC. The chain uses TRBV24-1 and TRBJ2-5; tentatively, D is TRBD1 (5 bases). Germline CDR1 and CDR2: KGHDR and SFDVKD. The V end was cut by 10 bases, the J end by 12 bases, with 20 bases between. The CDR3 contains 12 residues.

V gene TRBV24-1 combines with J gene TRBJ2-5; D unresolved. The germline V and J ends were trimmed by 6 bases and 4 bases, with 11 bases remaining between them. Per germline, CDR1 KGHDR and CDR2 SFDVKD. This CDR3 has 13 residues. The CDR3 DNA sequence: TGTGCCACCAGTATGAGACAAGGAGAGACCCAGTACTTC. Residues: CATSMRQGETQYF.

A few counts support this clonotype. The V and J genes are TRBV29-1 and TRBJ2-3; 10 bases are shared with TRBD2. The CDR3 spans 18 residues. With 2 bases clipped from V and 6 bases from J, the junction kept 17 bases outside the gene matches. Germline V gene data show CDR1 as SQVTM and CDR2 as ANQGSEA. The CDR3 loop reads CSVENPQREGLVGDTQYF. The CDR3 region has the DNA TGCAGCGTTGAAAACCCCCAGCGGGAGGGCCTAGTTGGGGATACGCAGTATTTT.

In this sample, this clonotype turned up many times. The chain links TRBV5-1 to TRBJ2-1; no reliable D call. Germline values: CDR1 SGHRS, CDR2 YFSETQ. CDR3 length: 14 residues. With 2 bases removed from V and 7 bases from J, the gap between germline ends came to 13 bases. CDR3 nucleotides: TGCGCCAGCAGCTTCGGGCCCCCTCGGAATGAGCAGTTCTTC. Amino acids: CASSFGPPRNEQFF.

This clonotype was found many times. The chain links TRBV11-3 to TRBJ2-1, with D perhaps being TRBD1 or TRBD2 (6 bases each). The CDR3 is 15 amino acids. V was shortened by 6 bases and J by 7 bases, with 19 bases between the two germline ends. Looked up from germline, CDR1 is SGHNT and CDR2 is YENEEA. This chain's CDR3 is CASSLGGRSGNEQFF. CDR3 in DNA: TGTGCCAGCAGTCTGGGGGGCAGGTCGGGGAATGAGCAGTTCTTC.